These T cell receptor beta chains were read from a single sample in a study of monozygotic twins with inflammatory bowel disease. From its re-call of the 5' RACE reads, TCRdb lists each CDR3 protein once, without DNA. Across 300,000 to 400,000 distinct CDR3 sequences, the top ten clones capture 2% to 2.5% of the sample. The sample was blood. The receptors come from a human donor with ulcerative colitis or Crohn's disease, or a healthy co-twin of an affected twin (not recorded which). The CDR3 runs from the conserved cysteine through the conserved F or W.

cdr3_length: 15; j_call: TRBJ2-1; v_call: TRBV7-2; cdr3_aa: CASSPASGGGNEQFF
cdr3_length: 15; j_call: TRBJ2-7; v_call: TRBV9; cdr3_aa: CASSPRGAGAGEQYF
cdr3_length: 15; j_call: TRBJ1-2; v_call: TRBV24-1; cdr3_aa: CATSTQRDGSYGYTF
cdr3_length: 16; j_call: TRBJ2-5; v_call: TRBV27; cdr3_aa: CASRRLAGGLVETQYF
cdr3_length: 17; j_call: TRBJ1-2; v_call: TRBV7-2; cdr3_aa: CASSRTWGGNQRGGYTF
cdr3_length: 15; j_call: TRBJ2-7; v_call: TRBV23-1; cdr3_aa: CASSLRSPPTYEQYF
cdr3_length: 13; j_call: TRBJ2-3; v_call: TRBV28; cdr3_aa: CASSGDRTDTQYF
cdr3_length: 15; j_call: TRBJ1-1; v_call: TRBV7-2; cdr3_aa: CASGPQPGVNTEAFF
cdr3_length: 14; j_call: TRBJ2-1; v_call: TRBV12-3/TRBV12-4; cdr3_aa: CASIWGQGYREQFF
cdr3_length: 13; j_call: TRBJ2-3; v_call: TRBV6-5; cdr3_aa: CASMGGITDTQYF
cdr3_length: 14; j_call: TRBJ2-2; v_call: TRBV6-2/TRBV6-3; cdr3_aa: CASSYTGNTGELFF
cdr3_length: 14; j_call: TRBJ2-5; v_call: TRBV5-1; cdr3_aa: CASSPGQLKETQYF
cdr3_length: 15; j_call: TRBJ2-3; v_call: TRBV10-3; cdr3_aa: CAISGEGGAGDTQYF
cdr3_length: 13; j_call: TRBJ2-2; v_call: TRBV20-1; cdr3_aa: CSARPTSLRELFF
cdr3_length: 18; j_call: TRBJ2-1; v_call: TRBV5-1; cdr3_aa: CASSFWGQAVTTFHEQFF
cdr3_length: 15; j_call: TRBJ2-5; v_call: TRBV12-3/TRBV12-4; cdr3_aa: CASSYGTGRGETQYF
cdr3_length: 16; j_call: TRBJ1-5; v_call: TRBV12-3/TRBV12-4; cdr3_aa: CASGLGQGAFNQPQHF
cdr3_length: 13; j_call: TRBJ2-2; v_call: TRBV20-1; cdr3_aa: CSASRDNTGELFF
cdr3_length: 14; j_call: TRBJ2-2; v_call: TRBV6-2/TRBV6-3; cdr3_aa: CASKRGAGTGELFF
cdr3_length: 20; j_call: TRBJ2-7; v_call: TRBV7-8; cdr3_aa: CASSLGSGEPSVSISYEQYF
cdr3_length: 15; j_call: TRBJ1-1; v_call: TRBV5-1; cdr3_aa: CASSFTGDMNTEAFF
cdr3_length: 13; j_call: TRBJ2-2; v_call: TRBV12-3/TRBV12-4; cdr3_aa: CASRETGTGELFF
cdr3_length: 14; j_call: TRBJ2-2; v_call: TRBV5-1; cdr3_aa: CASSPPSVAGELFF
cdr3_length: 14; j_call: TRBJ1-2; v_call: TRBV18; cdr3_aa: CASSPILGEDGYTF
cdr3_length: 15; j_call: TRBJ2-7; v_call: TRBV5-1; cdr3_aa: CASSAPGQGAYEQYF
cdr3_length: 14; j_call: TRBJ2-1; v_call: TRBV29-1; cdr3_aa: CSVEGWESFNEQFF
cdr3_length: 19; j_call: TRBJ1-6; v_call: TRBV14; cdr3_aa: CASSQDPADPGSYNSPLHF
cdr3_length: 14; j_call: TRBJ2-2; v_call: TRBV20-1; cdr3_aa: CSAKGTDSTGELFF
cdr3_length: 14; j_call: TRBJ2-7; v_call: TRBV28; cdr3_aa: CASGRLAGSYEQYF
cdr3_length: 13; j_call: TRBJ2-5; v_call: TRBV5-1; cdr3_aa: CASSSPSLETQYF
cdr3_length: 16; j_call: TRBJ1-2; v_call: TRBV13; cdr3_aa: CASSLGPRQGRYGYTF
cdr3_length: 18; j_call: TRBJ2-5; v_call: TRBV6-1; cdr3_aa: CASSAIPGTGGNTGTQYF
cdr3_length: 15; j_call: TRBJ2-7; v_call: TRBV6-5; cdr3_aa: CASSYSIRGTYEQYF
cdr3_length: 14; j_call: TRBJ2-4; v_call: TRBV18; cdr3_aa: CASSPDRGRNMQYF
cdr3_length: 13; j_call: TRBJ2-5; v_call: TRBV7-8; cdr3_aa: CASSAGTEETQYF
cdr3_length: 15; j_call: TRBJ2-7; v_call: TRBV6-5; cdr3_aa: CASSFLAGGPNEQYF
cdr3_length: 13; j_call: TRBJ2-2; v_call: TRBV7-9; cdr3_aa: CASSIQNTGELFF
cdr3_length: 15; j_call: TRBJ2-5; v_call: TRBV5-1; cdr3_aa: CASSLAGGIQETQYF
cdr3_length: 18; j_call: TRBJ2-1; v_call: TRBV9; cdr3_aa: CASSVWGTSGGPYNEQFF
cdr3_length: 15; j_call: TRBJ2-7; v_call: TRBV5-1; cdr3_aa: CASSHRDHKTYEQYF
cdr3_length: 13; j_call: TRBJ2-5; v_call: TRBV6-6; cdr3_aa: CASSYSREETQYF
cdr3_length: 14; j_call: TRBJ2-2; v_call: TRBV28; cdr3_aa: CASSLRGAYGELFF
cdr3_length: 14; j_call: TRBJ1-4; v_call: TRBV29-1; cdr3_aa: CSVKGRGPNEKLFF